One sample yielded the 17 T cell receptor beta chains listed below, sequenced in a study of long-term antiretroviral therapy in people with HIV. At the survey level, the v3.0 immunoSEQ assay was run. The table came from immunoSEQ multiplex PCR; TCRdb's copy has only in-frame clones and leaves some out. The sample holds approximately 35,000 clones, just under 80% seen once. Material: unsorted PBMCs, obtained 3.1 years after starting antiretroviral therapy. Receptor source: a woman aged 45-65 years with HIV.

This clone was seen only a few times. This rearrangement joins TRBV13 to TRBJ1-6; D not resolved. Germline V lookup: CDR1 PRHDT, CDR2 FYEKMQ (reference sequence). The V gene lost 4 bases and the J gene lost 8 bases, with 15 bases spanning the gap. The CDR3 extends over 15 amino acids. CDR3 sequence: CASSSGKRVHSPLHF. The DNA of the CDR3 is TGTGCCAGCAGCTCGGGAAAGAGAGTACATTCACCCCTCCACTTT.

The chain carries TRBV29-1 and TRBJ2-5, with a tentative D call TRBD1 (8 bases). The CDR3 is 15 residues long. With 4 bases removed from V and 4 bases from J, the gap between germline ends came to 19 bases. Per the germline V gene, CDR1 is SQVTM and CDR2 is ANQGSEA. The CDR3, as DNA: TGCAGCGTTGTGGATACAGGGGGGGTGTCAGAGACCCAGTACTTC. Amino acids: CSVVDTGGVSETQYF.

This clone is labeled medium-sized (0.01 to 0.1%). The chain carries TRBV11-2 and TRBJ1-5; no clear D. The CDR3 is 14 amino acids. Between the trimmed V and J ends, which lost 3 bases and 0 bases, there was a span of 6 bases. Germline CDR1 SGHAT, CDR2 FQNNGV. CDR3 amino acids: CASSFADSNQPQHF. The CDR3 DNA is TGTGCCAGCAGCTTCGCCGATAGCAATCAGCCCCAGCATTTT.

This chain uses TRBV4-1 with TRBJ2-1; TRBD2 matches at 10 bases. With V trimmed by 5 bases and J by 5 bases, 6 bases remained unmatched. This CDR3 contains 15 residues. Per germline, CDR1 MGHRA and CDR2 YSYEKL. The CDR3 here is CASSFSGGPDNEQFF. CDR3 nucleotides: TGCGCCAGCAGCTTTAGCGGGGGGCCCGACAATGAGCAGTTCTTC.

The chain has TRBV18 and TRBJ2-7, with 12 bases lining up with TRBD2. CDR1 and CDR2 (germline): KGHSH, LQKENI. The CDR3 runs 16 residues. The junction had 8 bases not matched to a gene; V was cut back by 3 bases and J by 5 bases. As DNA, the CDR3 is TGTGCCAGCTCACCCGGTCTAGCGGGGGGGCCGGACGAGCAGTACTTC. This codes for CASSPGLAGGPDEQYF.

V gene TRBV27 combines with J gene TRBJ2-5, with 14 nucleotides matching TRBD2. The CDR3 has 18 amino acids. V dropped 3 bases and J dropped 0; count of bases not matched to a gene: 6. The V gene's germline CDR1 is MNHEY and CDR2 SMNVEV (reference sequence). The CDR3 nucleotides read TGTGCCAGCAGTTTGGGACTAGCGGGGGCGGGCTACCAAGAGACCCAGTACTTC. It translates to CASSLGLAGAGYQETQYF.

The chain employs TRBV7-3 and TRBJ1-5, with D possibly matching TRBD1 (5 bases). The CDR3 consists of 15 residues. Germline CDR1 reads SGHTA; CDR2 reads FQGTGA. V was cut by 4 bases and J by 4 bases, with 14 bases left in between. The CDR3 coding sequence is TGTGCCAGCAGCTGCCAGGGAGGGATTAATCAGCCCCAGCATTTT. It codes for CASSCQGGINQPQHF.

The genes are TRBV18 and TRBJ2-7; 10 bases match TRBD2. This CDR3 has 15 residues. Per germline, CDR1 KGHSH and CDR2 LQKENI. V shed 4 bases, J shed 2 bases, and the junction held 5 bases outside the gene matches. The CDR3 DNA is TGTGCCAGCTCACTAGCGGGGGGCCCGACCTACGAGCAGTACTTC. This codes for CASSLAGGPTYEQYF.

This sequence joins TRBV7-9 and TRBJ1-2; D is unclear. The CDR3 length is 13 residues. V was pared by 4 bases and J by 4 bases, with 10 bases between. Germline loops: CDR1 SEHNR, CDR2 FQNEAQ (reference sequence). CDR3 DNA: TGTGCCAGCAGCTCAGCAGGAGGCTATGGCTACACCTTC. This codes for CASSSAGGYGYTF.

The chain has TRBV5-1 and TRBJ1-1; TRBD1 might be the D (6 bases). The length of the CDR3 is 14 residues. CDR1 is SGHRS and CDR2 is YFSETQ in the germline V gene. V gave up 3 bases and J gave up 0 bases, with 9 bases separating them. CDR3 sequence: CASSSTGMNTEAFF. DNA for the CDR3: TGCGCCAGCAGCTCCACAGGGATGAACACTGAAGCTTTCTTT. Full variable domain (missing parts from reference TRBV5-1 and TRBJ1-1): KAGVTQTPRYLIKTRGQQVTLSCSPISGHRSVSWYQQTPGQGLQFLFEYFSETQRNKGNFPGRFSGRQFSNSRSEMNVSTLELGDSALYLCASSSTGMNTEAFFGQGTRLTVV.

This chain uses TRBV2 with TRBJ1-2, with TRBD1 as a possible D gene (5 bases). Germline CDR1 is SNHLY and CDR2 is FYNNEI. The V gene lost 4 bases and the J gene lost 2 bases, with 8 bases spanning the gap. The CDR3 is 13 amino acids. CDR3 amino acids: CASSGSGNYGYTF. The CDR3 DNA reads TGTGCCAGCAGTGGGTCAGGGAACTATGGCTACACCTTC.

Written as DNA, the CDR3 is TGCGCCAGCAGCCAACCGGGACTAGCGGAAGGAATTGCGCAGTATTTT. Its translation: CASSQPGLAEGIAQYF. The rearrangement uses TRBV4-1 and TRBJ2-3; 11 nucleotides align to TRBD2. Germline CDR1 is MGHRA and CDR2 is YSYEKL. The V gene end was trimmed by 2 bases and the J gene end by 10 bases; junction bases not matched to a gene: 11. The CDR3 extends over 16 amino acids.

The V call is TRBV9, the J call TRBJ1-5; perhaps TRBD1 as D (6 bases). The germline V gene has CDR1 SGDLS and CDR2 YYNGEE. The V end lost 8 bases, the J end lost 5 bases, and 14 bases lay between the germline ends. CDR3 size: 13 residues. CDR3 loop: CARGPQGDQPQHF. The CDR3, as DNA: TGTGCCAGAGGTCCACAGGGCGATCAGCCCCAGCATTTT.

The genes are TRBV9 and TRBJ2-7; TRBD2 matches 8 bases. The CDR3 is made up of 14 amino acids. Germline V lookup: CDR1 SGDLS, CDR2 YYNGEE. V was clipped by 2 bases and J by 5 bases; unmatched bases: 6. CDR3 in DNA: TGTGCCAGCAGCGTCCGGGGGGGCAGTGACGAGCAGTACTTC. It codes for CASSVRGGSDEQYF.

The chain has TRBV7-9 and TRBJ1-3; D is undetermined. The CDR3 totals 14 residues. Trimming removed 2 bases from V and 0 bases from J, with 5 bases in between. Germline CDR1 and CDR2: SEHNR and FQNEAQ (reference sequence). Written as DNA, the CDR3 is TGTGCCAGCAGCTTAAACAACTCTGGAAACACCATATATTTT. This encodes CASSLNNSGNTIYF.

The chain carries TRBV6-5 and TRBJ2-5; D is unclear. The CDR3 is made up of 15 amino acids. V was clipped by 7 bases and J by 3 bases, with 18 bases between them. Germline lookup yields CDR1 MNHEY and CDR2 SVGAGI. CDR3 nucleotide sequence: TGTGCCAGCAAACGACCGGGCCTCGATAAAGAGACCCAGTACTTC. This translates into CASKRPGLDKETQYF.

The V call is TRBV6-5, the J call TRBJ1-2; unclear D gene. Germline CDR1 MNHEY, CDR2 SVGAGI. This CDR3 has 15 amino acids. V was clipped by 6 bases and J by 4 bases, with 18 bases between them. The CDR3 sequence is CASRRGQLGSYGYTF. For the CDR3, the DNA is TGTGCCAGCAGAAGAGGGCAACTGGGGAGCTATGGCTACACCTTC.